This T cell receptor (beta chain) originates from a study of breast tumors, draining lymph nodes, adjacent tissues. TCRdb re-called the multiplex PCR reads with MiXCR, one entry per CDR3 protein. The sample includes nearly 110,000 distinct CDR3 sequences, about 31% of them seen just once. This clonotype was counted ten times or more. The antigen is unknown. The junction shows a germline mismatch at one end, possibly a read error. Breast cancer patients provided tissue from their axillary draining lymph nodes. CDR1 SGHRS and CDR2 YFSETQ come from the germline V gene. This CDR3 has 14 amino acids. General study results and limits: Most tumor T cells seemingly derive from lymph node, then expand in tumor. Tumor repertoires ranked between lymph nodes and nontumor tissue in diversity, with V and J gene preferences.

The sequence was obtained from a female donor with breast cancer. Some clones in this sample may be carry-over from other donors' samples. Input material: axillary lymph node tissue. V usage is TRBV5-1 and J usage is TRBJ2-5; either TRBD1 or TRBD2 may fit D (5 bases each). The CDR3: CASSLWGTQDTQYF. DNA for the CDR3: TGCGCCAGCAGCTTGTGGGGGACCCAAGACACCCAGTACTTC.